These 10 T cell receptor beta chains originate from one sample sequenced in a study of spatial heterogeneity in lung cancer. Antigen specificity for these receptors is unknown. Notes on the study in general: Tracking of tumor mutation counts was seen in expanded intratumoral alpha and beta TCR counts.

The time point denotes: sample taken at primary tumor resection. Each CDR3 protein gets one entry after TCRdb re-called the 5' RACE reads with MiXCR. The sample holds about 15,000 distinct CDR3 sequences, less than 9.5% seen once. The sample in question was lung tumor tissue, obtained at surgery. All receptors come from a male donor with early-stage non-small cell lung cancer.

This clonotype qualifies as medium-sized (0.01 to 0.1%). The J gene is TRBJ2-6, the V gene TRBV11-1, with D uncertain. Trimming took off 5 bases at V and 4 bases at J, with 15 bases between the two ends. The CDR3 loop spans 16 amino acids. Germline V CDR1 and CDR2: SGHAT, FQDESV (reference sequence). The CDR3 sequence: CASSHDYHPGANVLTF. CDR3 DNA sequence: TGTGCCAGCAGCCATGATTACCACCCCGGGGCCAACGTCCTGACTTTC.

This clonotype was observed many times. This sequence joins TRBV20-1 and TRBJ1-2, with 7 bases that match TRBD1. Germline values: CDR1 DFQATT, CDR2 SNEGSKA (reference sequence). The CDR3 covers 12 residues. V lost 3 bases, J lost 9 bases, and 7 bases stayed unmatched. Written as DNA, the CDR3 is TGCAGTGCTAGGTTCCAGACAGGGAGCTACACCTTC. Protein product: CSARFQTGSYTF.

V gene TRBV7-6 combines with J gene TRBJ2-1; D is possibly TRBD2 (5 bases). The ends were cut back, 3 bases at V and 0 bases at J, with 9 bases in the middle. CDR3 length: 15 residues. CDR1 SGHVS and CDR2 FNYEAQ come from the germline V gene. This CDR3 reads CASSFSGNSYNEQFF. The CDR3 DNA reads TGTGCCAGCAGCTTTTCCGGGAACTCCTACAATGAGCAGTTCTTC.

This clonotype was observed a few times. V gene TRBV5-1 combines with J gene TRBJ2-4; perhaps TRBD1 as D (7 bases). V gave up 0 bases and J gave up 8 bases, with 21 bases separating them. This CDR3 spans 17 amino acids. CDR1 and CDR2 (germline): SGHRS, YFSETQ. CDR3 coding DNA: TGCGCCAGCAGCTTGGCATCAGGGGGGATTCCCCTAGACATTCAGTACTTC. The encoded protein is CASSLASGGIPLDIQYF. Based on the CDR3 plus reference TRBV5-1 and TRBJ2-4, the full variable domain is KAGVTQTPRYLIKTRGQQVTLSCSPISGHRSVSWYQQTPGQGLQFLFEYFSETQRNKGNFPGRFSGRQFSNSRSEMNVSTLELGDSALYLCASSLASGGIPLDIQYFGAGTRLSVL.

This clonotype was seen at least ten times. V gene TRBV2 combines with J gene TRBJ2-3; D call uncertain. CDR1 is SNHLY and CDR2 is FYNNEI in the germline V gene. This CDR3 has 13 residues. V lost 6 bases and J 6 bases, leaving 13 bases between the germline ends. The CDR3 loop is CASRPTAMDTQYF. The CDR3 DNA sequence: TGTGCCAGCAGACCCACGGCCATGGATACGCAGTATTTT.

The CDR3 protein is CASTDPGREQFF. Here the CDR3 DNA reads TGTGCCAGCACAGACCCCGGCAGGGAGCAGTTCTTC. The chain combines TRBV3-1 with TRBJ2-1, with unresolved D. CDR1 is LGHDT, CDR2 YNNKEL, per germline (reference sequence). Trimming took 7 bases from V and 10 from J, leaving 14 bases between them. This CDR3 is 12 amino acids long.

This clonotype has just a few counts. The chain links TRBV6-2 or TRBV6-3 to TRBJ1-6, with 9 nucleotides matching TRBD1. V shed 3 bases and J 6 bases; nucleotides not matched to a gene: 3. This CDR3 spans 15 amino acids. Germline V gene sequence: CDR1 MNHEY, CDR2 SVGEGT. CDR3 in amino acids: CASSYSGQGNSPLHF. CDR3 DNA: TGTGCCAGCAGTTATTCGGGACAGGGTAATTCACCCCTCCACTTT.

This clonotype has only a few counts. The rearrangement links TRBV2 to TRBJ1-5; D remains ambiguous. Looked up from germline, CDR1 is SNHLY and CDR2 is FYNNEI. There are 13 residues in the CDR3. V was trimmed by 7 bases and J by 4 bases, leaving 11 bases between them. In DNA form, the CDR3 reads TGTGCCAGCACTAAGGAGTTAAATCAGCCCCAGCATTTT. As protein: CASTKELNQPQHF. Looking up the rest from reference TRBV2 and TRBJ1-5 gives the full variable domain: EPEVTQTPSHQVTQMGQEVILRCVPISNHLYFYWYRQILGQKVEFLVSFYNNEISEKSEIFDDQFSVERPDGSNFTLKIRSTKLEDSAMYFCASTKELNQPQHFGDGTRLSIL.

The table lists this clonotype with a few counts. V gene TRBV14 combines with J gene TRBJ2-1, with 13 bases matching TRBD2. CDR1 and CDR2 (germline): SGHDN, FVKESK. This CDR3 has 16 residues. The V and J ends lost 4 bases and 7 bases, in that order; junction bases with no gene match: 7. The CDR3 coding sequence is TGTGCCAGCAGCCCTTTGACTAGCGGGGGGTTAAATGAGCAGTTCTTC. Translated: CASSPLTSGGLNEQFF.

The V gene is TRBV20-1, the J gene TRBJ2-5; either TRBD1 or TRBD2 may supply D (5 bases each). Trimming pared 4 bases from V and 7 bases from J, leaving 19 bases between. Per the germline V gene, CDR1 is DFQATT and CDR2 is SNEGSKA (reference sequence). This CDR3 region has 14 residues. This chain's CDR3 is CSATGTKERGTQYF. CDR3 bases: TGCAGTGCTACCGGGACCAAGGAAAGGGGGACCCAGTACTTC.